This entry features one T cell receptor (beta chain) sequence. The target antigen is unknown. V trimming: 4 bases; J trimming: 4 bases; junction bases outside the gene matches: 13. Germline V gene sequence: CDR1 MNHEY, CDR2 SMNVEV (reference sequence). The CDR3 totals 18 residues. The table came from immunoSEQ multiplex PCR; TCRdb's copy has only in-frame clones and leaves some out. The data hold more than 60,000 clones, with just under 95% observed a single time. Naive CD4 T cells, CD45RO-negative and CD62L-positive, were flow-sorted from PBMCs. The sample comes from a study of human versus mouse CDR3 diversity and MHC coevolution. Study-level points and caveats: iCHAO1 estimated the human TCR beta repertoire at about 1.5 million clonotypes. Two of the three human donors had the lowest clonal inequality. Mice had fewer CDR3 deletions and insertions than humans on average.

The TCR originated in a person aged 25 to 75 in good health. The chain combines TRBV27 with TRBJ2-6; 7 bases are shared with TRBD1. The sequencing input was naive CD4+ T cells from blood. Subset defined: CD45RO-negative CD62L-positive naive CD4 T cells. CDR3 protein: CASSSTSTGLKGANVLTF. Written as DNA, the CDR3 is TGTGCCAGCAGTTCAACCTCGACAGGGCTCAAAGGGGCCAACGTCCTGACTTTC.